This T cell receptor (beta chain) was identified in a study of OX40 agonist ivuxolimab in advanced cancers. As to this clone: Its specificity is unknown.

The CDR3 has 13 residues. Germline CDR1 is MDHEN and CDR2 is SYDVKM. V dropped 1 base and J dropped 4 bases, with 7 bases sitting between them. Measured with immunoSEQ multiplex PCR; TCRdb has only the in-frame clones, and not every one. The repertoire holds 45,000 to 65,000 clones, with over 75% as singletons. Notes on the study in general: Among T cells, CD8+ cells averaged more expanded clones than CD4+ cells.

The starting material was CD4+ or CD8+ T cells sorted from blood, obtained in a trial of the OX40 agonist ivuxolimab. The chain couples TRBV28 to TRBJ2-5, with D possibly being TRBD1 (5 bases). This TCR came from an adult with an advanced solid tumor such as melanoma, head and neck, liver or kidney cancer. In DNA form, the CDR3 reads TGTGCCAGCAGTTTATCAGGGTTAGAGACCCAGTACTTC. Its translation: CASSLSGLETQYF.